The sequence of this TCR beta chain was determined in a study of cytomegalovirus exposure and HLA in healthy donors. Whole-study findings and limits: For TCR beta chains, V- and J-gene trimming was later linked to a missense DCLRE1C variant. Rarity marked most TCR sequences, yet some public TCRs occurred in many donors. Among the most significant clusters, several appeared linked to common viral pathogens in a later analysis.

The PCR contained 60 Vbeta and 13 Jbeta primers. Data came from immunoSEQ multiplex PCR; TCRdb stores just in-frame clones and leaves some out. The table records roughly 170,000 clones, about 79% of them present only once. This clone was seen just once. Its target is not known. This CDR3 is 14 amino acids long. Germline trimming cut 9 bases from V and 0 bases from J; bases unmatched to any gene: 5. CDR1 MRHNA and CDR2 SNTAGT come from the germline V gene. This clonotype was sampled from a girl aged 2 to 9 in good health and CMV-seropositive. The sequencing sample was made of PBMCs. The chain couples TRBV6-4 to TRBJ2-1, with 7 bases fitting TRBD2. The DNA for the CDR3 is TGTGCCAGTCGGGGAGGGGACTCCTACAATGAGCAGTTCTTC. Its protein product is CASRGGDSYNEQFF.